The 4 T cell receptor beta chains below were found in one sample sequenced in a study of blood T cell repertoires in COVID-19. The assay was immunoSEQ multiplex PCR, and TCRdb's table has in-frame clones only and misses some. In the table there are approximately 350,000 clones, more than 80% of which are singletons. Sequencing input: peripheral blood. The receptors were sampled from a man between 35 and 55 years old with acute or convalescent COVID-19.

The J gene is TRBJ2-1, the V gene TRBV10-3; tentatively, D is TRBD1 (6 bases). Per germline, CDR1 ENHRY and CDR2 SYGVKD. Trimming shortened V by 4 bases and J by 4 bases, and 11 bases separated the two germline ends. CDR3 length: 14 amino acids. The CDR3 DNA reads TGTGCCATCAGTGTAGGGGGACCTTACAATGAGCAGTTCTTC. Translating it yields CAISVGGPYNEQFF.

J is TRBJ1-1 and V is TRBV6-5, with 8 bases fitting TRBD1. Unmatched junction bases numbered 6, after V lost 6 bases and J lost 3 bases. Germline loops: CDR1 MNHEY, CDR2 SVGAGI. This CDR3 is 14 amino acids long. CDR3 bases: TGTGCCAGCAGGGACAGGGCATTAGACACTGAAGCTTTCTTT. Amino acids: CASRDRALDTEAFF.

The rearrangement links TRBV12-3 or TRBV12-4 to TRBJ2-2; a possible D gene is TRBD1 (6 bases). Between the trimmed V and J ends, which lost 8 bases and 7 bases, there was a span of 14 bases. The CDR3 totals 13 residues. The CDR3 DNA is TGTGCCAGCGGCCCCGAGGGGGACGGGGAGCTGTTTTTT. The encoded protein is CASGPEGDGELFF.

This clone was counted once. This rearrangement joins TRBV27 to TRBJ2-5; the match to TRBD1 covers 9 bases. Germline CDR1 is MNHEY and CDR2 is SMNVEV (reference sequence). CDR3 length equals 15 residues. The V segment lost 6 bases and the J segment 4 bases; nucleotides outside the gene matches: 9. CDR3 residues: CASRLNRGRVETQYF. CDR3 in DNA: TGTGCCAGCAGGCTAAACAGGGGGCGTGTAGAGACCCAGTACTTC.